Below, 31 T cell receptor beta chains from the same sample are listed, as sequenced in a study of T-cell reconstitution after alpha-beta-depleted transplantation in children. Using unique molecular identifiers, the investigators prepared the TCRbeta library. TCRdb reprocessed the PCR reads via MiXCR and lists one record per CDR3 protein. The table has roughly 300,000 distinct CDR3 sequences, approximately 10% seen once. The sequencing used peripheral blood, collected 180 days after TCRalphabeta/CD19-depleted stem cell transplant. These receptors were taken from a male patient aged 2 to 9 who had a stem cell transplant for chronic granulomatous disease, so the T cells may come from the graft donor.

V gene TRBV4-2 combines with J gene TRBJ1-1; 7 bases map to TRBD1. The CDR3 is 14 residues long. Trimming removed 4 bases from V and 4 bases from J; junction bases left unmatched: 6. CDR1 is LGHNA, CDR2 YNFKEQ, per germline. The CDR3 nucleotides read TGTGCCAGCAGCCGACAGGGATCTGGCACTGAAGCTTTCTTT. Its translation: CASSRQGSGTEAFF.

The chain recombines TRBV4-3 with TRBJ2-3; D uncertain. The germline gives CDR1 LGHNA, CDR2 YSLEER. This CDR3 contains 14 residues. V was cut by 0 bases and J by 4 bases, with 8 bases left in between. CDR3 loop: CASSQERWSDTQYF. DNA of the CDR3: TGCGCCAGCAGCCAAGAAAGGTGGTCAGATACGCAGTATTTT.

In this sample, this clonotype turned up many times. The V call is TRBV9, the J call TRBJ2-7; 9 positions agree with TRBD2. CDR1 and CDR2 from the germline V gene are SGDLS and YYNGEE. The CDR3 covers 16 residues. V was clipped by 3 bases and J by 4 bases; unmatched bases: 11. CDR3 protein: CASSEGIGGRVYEQYF. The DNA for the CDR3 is TGTGCCAGCAGCGAGGGTATCGGCGGGAGGGTGTACGAGCAGTACTTC.

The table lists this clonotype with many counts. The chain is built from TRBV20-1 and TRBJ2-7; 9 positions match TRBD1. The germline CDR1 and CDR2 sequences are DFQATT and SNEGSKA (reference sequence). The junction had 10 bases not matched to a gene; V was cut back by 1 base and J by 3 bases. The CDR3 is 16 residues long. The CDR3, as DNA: TGCAGTGCTAGAGGCCTCAGGACAGGGGAGTACTACGAGCAGTACTTC. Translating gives CSARGLRTGEYYEQYF.

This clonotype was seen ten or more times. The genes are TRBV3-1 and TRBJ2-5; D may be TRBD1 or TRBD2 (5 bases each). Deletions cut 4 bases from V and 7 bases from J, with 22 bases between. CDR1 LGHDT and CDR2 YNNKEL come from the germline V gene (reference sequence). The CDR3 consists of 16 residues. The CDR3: CASSPPGPDIFGTQYF. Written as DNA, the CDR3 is TGTGCCAGCAGCCCACCGGGACCGGACATTTTCGGGACCCAGTACTTC.

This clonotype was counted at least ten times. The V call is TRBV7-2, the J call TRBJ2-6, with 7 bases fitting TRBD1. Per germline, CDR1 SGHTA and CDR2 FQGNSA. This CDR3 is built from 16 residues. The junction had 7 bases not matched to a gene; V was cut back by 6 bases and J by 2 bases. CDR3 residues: CASSRKQGPGANVLTF. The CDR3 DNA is TGTGCCAGCAGTCGAAAACAGGGGCCTGGGGCCAACGTCCTGACTTTC. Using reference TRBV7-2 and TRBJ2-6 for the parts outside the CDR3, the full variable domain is GAGVSQSPSNKVTEKGKDVELRCDPISGHTALYWYRQSLGQGLEFLIYFQGNSAPDKSGLPSDRFSAERTGGSVSTLTIQRTQQEDSAVYLCASSRKQGPGANVLTFGAGSRLTVL.

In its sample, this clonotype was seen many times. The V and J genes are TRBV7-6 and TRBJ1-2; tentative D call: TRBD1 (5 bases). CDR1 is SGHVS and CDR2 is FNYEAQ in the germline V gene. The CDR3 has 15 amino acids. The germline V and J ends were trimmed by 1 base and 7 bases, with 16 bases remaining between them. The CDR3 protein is CASSLGPGLPFGYTF. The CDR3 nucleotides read TGTGCCAGCAGCTTAGGGCCGGGGCTCCCGTTTGGCTACACCTTC.

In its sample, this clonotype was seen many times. DNA for the CDR3: TGTGCCAGCAGTATCCCTCCATCCTACGAGCAGTACTTC. This codes for CASSIPPSYEQYF. This rearrangement joins TRBV2 to TRBJ2-7; D gene ambiguous. V lost 5 bases and J lost 1, with 9 bases in between. Germline assignment: CDR1 SNHLY and CDR2 FYNNEI. The CDR3 has 13 residues.

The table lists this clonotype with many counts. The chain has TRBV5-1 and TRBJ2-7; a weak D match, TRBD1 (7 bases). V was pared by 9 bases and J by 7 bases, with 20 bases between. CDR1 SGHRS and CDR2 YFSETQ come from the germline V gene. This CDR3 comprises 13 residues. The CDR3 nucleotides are TGCGCCACCAGGGGGGACCGCTTGGGGGAGCAGTACTTC. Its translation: CATRGDRLGEQYF.

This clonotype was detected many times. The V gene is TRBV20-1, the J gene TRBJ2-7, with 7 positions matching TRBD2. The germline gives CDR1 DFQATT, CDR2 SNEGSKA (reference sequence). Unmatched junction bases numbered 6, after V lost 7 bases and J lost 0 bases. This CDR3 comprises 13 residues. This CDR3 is CSGDYRSSYEQYF. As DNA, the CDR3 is TGCAGTGGGGACTACCGGAGCTCCTACGAGCAGTACTTC.

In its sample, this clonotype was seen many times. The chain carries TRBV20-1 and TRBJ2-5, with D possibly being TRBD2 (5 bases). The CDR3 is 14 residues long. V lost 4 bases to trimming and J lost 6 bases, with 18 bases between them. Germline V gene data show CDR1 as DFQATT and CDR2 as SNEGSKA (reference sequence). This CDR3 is CSAIASPAIKTQYF. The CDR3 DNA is TGCAGTGCTATAGCGAGTCCAGCGATAAAGACCCAGTACTTC.

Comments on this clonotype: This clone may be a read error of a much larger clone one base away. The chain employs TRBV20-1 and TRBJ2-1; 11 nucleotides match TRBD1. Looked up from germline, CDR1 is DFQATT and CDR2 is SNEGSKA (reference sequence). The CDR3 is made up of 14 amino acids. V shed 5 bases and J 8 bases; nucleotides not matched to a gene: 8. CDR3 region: CSAEGDRGYDEQFF. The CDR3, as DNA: TGCAGTGCTGAGGGGGACAGGGGGTACGATGAGCAGTTCTTC.

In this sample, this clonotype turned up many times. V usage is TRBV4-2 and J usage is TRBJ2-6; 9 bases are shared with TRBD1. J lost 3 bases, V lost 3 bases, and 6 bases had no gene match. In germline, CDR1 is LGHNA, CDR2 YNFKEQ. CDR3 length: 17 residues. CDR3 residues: CASSQVTGGRGANVLTF. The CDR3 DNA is TGTGCCAGCAGCCAGGTTACAGGGGGCCGTGGGGCCAACGTCCTGACTTTC.

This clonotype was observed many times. The DNA for the CDR3 is TGCGCCAGCAGGTCCGGGACACCACTCTACGAGCAGTACTTC. This sequence encodes CASRSGTPLYEQYF. The V and J genes are TRBV5-1 and TRBJ2-7; D perhaps matches TRBD1 (6 bases). CDR1 and CDR2 (germline): SGHRS, YFSETQ. Trimming took off 5 bases at V and 3 bases at J, with 15 bases between the two ends. The CDR3 totals 14 residues.

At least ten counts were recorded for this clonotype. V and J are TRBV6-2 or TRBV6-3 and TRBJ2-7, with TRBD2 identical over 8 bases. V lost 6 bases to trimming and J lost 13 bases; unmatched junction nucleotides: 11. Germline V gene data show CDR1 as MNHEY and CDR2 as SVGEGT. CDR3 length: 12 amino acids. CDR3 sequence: CASRRSTGGVYF. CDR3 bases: TGTGCCAGCAGGCGCTCTACGGGGGGGGTCTACTTC.

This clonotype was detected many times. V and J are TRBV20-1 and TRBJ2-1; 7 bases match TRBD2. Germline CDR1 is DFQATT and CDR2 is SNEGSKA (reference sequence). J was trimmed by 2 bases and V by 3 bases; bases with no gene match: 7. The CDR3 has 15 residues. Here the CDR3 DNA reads TGCAGTGCTAGTAGACTAGCCGCAACCTACAATGAGCAGTTCTTC. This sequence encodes CSASRLAATYNEQFF.

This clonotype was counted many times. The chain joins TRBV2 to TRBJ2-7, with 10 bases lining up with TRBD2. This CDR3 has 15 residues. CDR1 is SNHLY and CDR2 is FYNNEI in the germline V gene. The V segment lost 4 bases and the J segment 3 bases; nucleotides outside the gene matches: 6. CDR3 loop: CASSVGASGSYEQYF. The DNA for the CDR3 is TGTGCCAGCAGTGTAGGGGCTAGCGGGAGCTACGAGCAGTACTTC.

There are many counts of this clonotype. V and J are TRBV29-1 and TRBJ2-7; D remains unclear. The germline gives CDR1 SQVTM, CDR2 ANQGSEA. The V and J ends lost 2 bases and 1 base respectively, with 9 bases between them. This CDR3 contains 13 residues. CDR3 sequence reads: CSVENPNSYEQYF. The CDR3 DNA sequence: TGCAGCGTTGAAAACCCTAATTCCTACGAGCAGTACTTC.

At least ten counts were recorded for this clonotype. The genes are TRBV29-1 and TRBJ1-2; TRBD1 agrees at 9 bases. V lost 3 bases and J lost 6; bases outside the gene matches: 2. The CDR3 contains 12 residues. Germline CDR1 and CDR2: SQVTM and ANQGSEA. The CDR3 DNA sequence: TGCAGCGTTGACCGACAGGGGGATGGCTACACCTTC. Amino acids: CSVDRQGDGYTF.

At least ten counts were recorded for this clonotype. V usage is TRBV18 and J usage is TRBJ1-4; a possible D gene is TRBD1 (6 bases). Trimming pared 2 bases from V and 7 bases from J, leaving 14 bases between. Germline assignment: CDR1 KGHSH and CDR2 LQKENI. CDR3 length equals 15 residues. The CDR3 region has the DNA TGTGCCAGCTCACCATCCCGGGGGCAATTTGAAAAACTGTTTTTT. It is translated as CASSPSRGQFEKLFF.

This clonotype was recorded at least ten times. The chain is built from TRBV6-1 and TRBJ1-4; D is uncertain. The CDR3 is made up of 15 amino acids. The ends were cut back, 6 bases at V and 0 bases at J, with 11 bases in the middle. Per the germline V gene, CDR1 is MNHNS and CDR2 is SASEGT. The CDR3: CASRRYPATNEKLFF. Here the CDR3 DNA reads TGTGCCAGCAGACGCTACCCTGCAACTAATGAAAAACTGTTTTTT.

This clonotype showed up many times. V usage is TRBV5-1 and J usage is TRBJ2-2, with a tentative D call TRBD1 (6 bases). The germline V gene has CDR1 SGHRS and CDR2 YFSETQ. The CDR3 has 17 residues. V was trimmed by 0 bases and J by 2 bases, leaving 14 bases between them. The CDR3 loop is CASSLARGSINTGELFF. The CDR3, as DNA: TGCGCCAGCAGCTTGGCCAGGGGCTCCATTAACACCGGGGAGCTGTTTTTT.

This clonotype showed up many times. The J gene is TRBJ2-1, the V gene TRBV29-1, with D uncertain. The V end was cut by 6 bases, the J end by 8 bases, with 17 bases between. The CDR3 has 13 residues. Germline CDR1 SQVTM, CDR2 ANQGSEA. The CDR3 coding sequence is TGCAGCGTCATTCCCCGGTTTCTGGATGAGCAGTTCTTC. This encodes CSVIPRFLDEQFF.

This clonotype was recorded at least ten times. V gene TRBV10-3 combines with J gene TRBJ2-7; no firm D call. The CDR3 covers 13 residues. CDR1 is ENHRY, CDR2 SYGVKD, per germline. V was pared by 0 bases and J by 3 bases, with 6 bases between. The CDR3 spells CAISESTYYEQYF. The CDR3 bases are TGTGCCATCAGTGAGTCAACATACTACGAGCAGTACTTC.

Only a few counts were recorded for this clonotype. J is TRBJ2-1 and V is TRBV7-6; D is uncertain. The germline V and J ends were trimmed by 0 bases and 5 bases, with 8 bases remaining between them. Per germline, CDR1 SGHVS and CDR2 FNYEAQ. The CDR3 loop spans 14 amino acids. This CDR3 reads CASSLAVSHNEQFF. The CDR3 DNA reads TGTGCCAGCAGCTTAGCGGTGAGTCACAATGAGCAGTTCTTC.

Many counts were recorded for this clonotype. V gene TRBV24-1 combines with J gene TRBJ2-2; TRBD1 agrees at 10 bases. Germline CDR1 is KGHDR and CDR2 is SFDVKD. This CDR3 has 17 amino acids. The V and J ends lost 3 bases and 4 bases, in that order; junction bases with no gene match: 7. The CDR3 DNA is TGTGCCACCAGTGATCCTCCGGGACAGGGGAGCACCGGGGAGCTGTTTTTT. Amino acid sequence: CATSDPPGQGSTGELFF.

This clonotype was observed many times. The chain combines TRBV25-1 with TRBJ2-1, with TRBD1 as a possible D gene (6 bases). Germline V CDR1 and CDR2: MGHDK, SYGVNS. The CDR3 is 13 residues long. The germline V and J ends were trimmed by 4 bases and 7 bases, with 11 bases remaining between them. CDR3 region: CASSGRGFNEQFF. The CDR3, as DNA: TGTGCCAGCAGTGGTAGGGGGTTTAATGAGCAGTTCTTC.

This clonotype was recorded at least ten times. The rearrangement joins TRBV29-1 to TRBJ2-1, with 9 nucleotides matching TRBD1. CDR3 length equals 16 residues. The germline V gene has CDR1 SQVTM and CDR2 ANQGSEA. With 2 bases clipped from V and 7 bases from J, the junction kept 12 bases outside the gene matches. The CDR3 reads CSVESTGTGPGNEQFF. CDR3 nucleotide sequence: TGCAGCGTTGAAAGTACCGGGACAGGGCCAGGAAATGAGCAGTTCTTC.

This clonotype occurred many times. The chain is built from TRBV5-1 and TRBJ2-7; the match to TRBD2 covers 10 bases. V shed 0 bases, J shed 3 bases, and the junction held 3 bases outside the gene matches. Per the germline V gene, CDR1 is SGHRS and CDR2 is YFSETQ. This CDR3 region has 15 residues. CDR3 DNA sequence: TGCGCCAGCAGCTTGGGGACTAGCGGAGTCTACGAGCAGTACTTC. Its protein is CASSLGTSGVYEQYF.

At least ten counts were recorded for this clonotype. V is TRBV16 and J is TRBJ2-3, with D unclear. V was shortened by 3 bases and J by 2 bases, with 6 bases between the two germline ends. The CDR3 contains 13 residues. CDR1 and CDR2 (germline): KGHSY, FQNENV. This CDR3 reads CASSQLVTDTQYF. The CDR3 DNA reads TGTGCCAGCAGCCAGCTAGTCACAGATACGCAGTATTTT.

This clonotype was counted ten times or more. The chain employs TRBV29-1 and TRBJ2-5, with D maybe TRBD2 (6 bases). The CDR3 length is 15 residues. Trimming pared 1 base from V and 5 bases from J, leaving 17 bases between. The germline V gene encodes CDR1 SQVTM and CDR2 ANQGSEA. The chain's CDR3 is CSVEGGGNPRETQYF. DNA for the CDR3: TGCAGCGTTGAAGGAGGCGGGAACCCCCGGGAGACCCAGTACTTC. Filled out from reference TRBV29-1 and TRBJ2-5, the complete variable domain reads SAVISQKPSRDICQRGTSLTIQCQVDSQVTMMFWYRQQPGQSLTLIATANQGSEATYESGFVIDKFPISRPNLTFSTLTVSNMSPEDSSIYLCSVEGGGNPRETQYFGPGTRLLVL.